This TCR beta chain was sequenced during a study of blood T cell repertoires in COVID-19. Between the trimmed V and J ends, which lost 5 bases and 6 bases, there was a span of 13 bases. The CDR3 length is 13 residues. Germline-derived CDR1 and CDR2 are MNHNY and SVGAGI (reference sequence). Sequencing was performed with immunoSEQ multiplex PCR; in TCRdb, only in-frame clones are kept and a portion is missing. The data hold a few hundred thousand clones, with roughly 85% observed a single time. The chain joins TRBV6-6 to TRBJ1-1; D remains ambiguous. The sequence was collected from a man in his 60s who had recovered from COVID-19. Sequencing input: peripheral blood. CDR3 sequence reads: CASSPRGGAEAFF. In nucleotides, the CDR3 is TGTGCCAGCAGTCCCCGAGGCGGAGCTGAAGCTTTCTTT.